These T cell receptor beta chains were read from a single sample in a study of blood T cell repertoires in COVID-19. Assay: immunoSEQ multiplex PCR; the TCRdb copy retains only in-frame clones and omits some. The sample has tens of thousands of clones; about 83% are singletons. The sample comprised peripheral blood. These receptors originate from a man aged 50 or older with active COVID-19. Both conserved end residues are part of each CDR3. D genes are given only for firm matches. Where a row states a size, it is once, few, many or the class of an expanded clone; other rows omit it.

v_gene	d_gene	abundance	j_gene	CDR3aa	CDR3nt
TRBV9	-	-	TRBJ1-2	CASSTLDSSTNYGYTF	TGTGCCAGCAGCACATTAGACAGCTCAACCAACTATGGCTACACCTTC
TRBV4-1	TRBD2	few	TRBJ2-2	CASSQYWGGNTGELFF	TGCGCCAGCAGCCAATATTGGGGGGGGAACACCGGGGAGCTGTTTTTT
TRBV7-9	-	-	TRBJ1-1	CASTLREQAGEAFF	TGTGCCAGCACCCTTAGGGAGCAAGCGGGTGAAGCTTTCTTT
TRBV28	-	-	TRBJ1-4	CASSLVGVMEKLFF	TGTGCCAGCAGTTTAGTCGGCGTTATGGAGAAACTGTTTTTT
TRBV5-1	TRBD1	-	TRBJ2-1	CASSPRQGNYNEQFF	TGCGCCAGCAGCCCGCGACAGGGGAATTACAATGAGCAGTTCTTC
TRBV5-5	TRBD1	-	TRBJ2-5	CASSHGQGQETQYF	TGTGCCAGCAGCCACGGACAGGGACAAGAGACCCAGTACTTC
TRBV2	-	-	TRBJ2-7	CASSEQAVPSYEQYF	TGTGCCAGCAGTGAACAGGCTGTACCCTCCTACGAGCAGTACTTC
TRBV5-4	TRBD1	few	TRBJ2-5	CASSYQGALETQYF	TGTGCCAGCAGCTATCAGGGGGCGTTGGAGACCCAGTACTTC
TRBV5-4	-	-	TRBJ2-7	CASSLGPRQYF	TGTGCCAGCAGCTTGGGTCCCAGGCAGTACTTC
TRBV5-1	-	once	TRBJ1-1	CASSLFRGDTEAFF	TGCGCCAGCAGCTTGTTCCGGGGGGACACTGAAGCTTTCTTT
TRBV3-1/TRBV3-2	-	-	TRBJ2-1	CASSPSSRGYEQFF	TGTGCCAGCAGCCCGTCGTCTAGGGGCTATGAGCAGTTCTTC
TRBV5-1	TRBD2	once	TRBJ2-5	CASSSGGWEETQYF	TGCGCCAGCAGCTCGGGGGGTTGGGAAGAGACCCAGTACTTC
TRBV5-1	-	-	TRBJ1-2	CASSRGVYGYTF	TGCGCCAGCAGCAGGGGCGTCTATGGCTACACCTTC
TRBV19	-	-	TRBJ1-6	CASRNQHRGYSPLHF	TGTGCCAGTAGAAACCAACACCGAGGGTATTCACCCCTCCACTTT
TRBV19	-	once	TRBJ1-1	CASIPPRGGLQAFF	TGTGCCAGTATTCCCCCCCGGGGGGGGCTTCAAGCTTTCTTT
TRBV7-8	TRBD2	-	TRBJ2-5	CASSSTSGGSQETRYF	TGTGCCAGCAGCTCGACTAGCGGGGGGTCTCAAGAGACCCGGTACTTC
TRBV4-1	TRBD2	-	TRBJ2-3	CASSQVSTSVTDTQYF	TGCGCCAGCAGCCAAGTCTCGACTAGCGTAACAGATACGCAGTATTTT
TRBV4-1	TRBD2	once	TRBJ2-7	CASSLTSATYEQYF	TGCGCCAGCAGCCTGACTAGCGCTACCTACGAGCAGTACTTC
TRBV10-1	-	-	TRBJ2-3	CASSAGSGGTDTQYF	TGCGCCAGCAGTGCTGGGTCGGGTGGCACAGATACGCAGTATTTT
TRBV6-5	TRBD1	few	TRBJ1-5	CASSWDREGNQPQHF	TGTGCCAGCAGTTGGGACAGGGAGGGCAATCAGCCCCAGCATTTT
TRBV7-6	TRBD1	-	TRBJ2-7	CASSRRTGSSYEQYF	TGTGCCAGCAGCCGACGGACAGGGAGCTCCTACGAGCAGTACTTC
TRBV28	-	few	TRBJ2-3	CASSSPWEGTDTQYF	TGTGCCAGCAGTTCCCCCTGGGAGGGCACAGATACGCAGTATTTT
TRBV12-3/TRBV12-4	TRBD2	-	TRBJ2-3	CASSEGLDDTQYF	TGTGCCAGCAGTGAGGGACTAGACGATACGCAGTATTTT
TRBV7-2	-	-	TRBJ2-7	CASSFVTGESYEQYF	TGTGCCAGCAGCTTTGTTACCGGAGAATCCTACGAGCAGTACTTC
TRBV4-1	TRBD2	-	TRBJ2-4	CASSQGTSGGKNIQYF	TGCGCCAGCAGCCAAGGGACTAGCGGGGGGAAAAACATTCAGTACTTC
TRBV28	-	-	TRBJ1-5	CASSLPGMAQHF	TGTGCCAGCAGTTTACCAGGGATGGCCCAGCATTTT
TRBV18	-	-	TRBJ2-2	CASSPLGTQNTGELFF	TGTGCCAGCTCACCACTCGGGACTCAGAACACCGGGGAGCTGTTTTTT
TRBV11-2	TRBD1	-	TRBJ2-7	CASSRTGGFYEQYF	TGTGCCAGCAGCCGGACAGGGGGCTTCTACGAGCAGTACTTC
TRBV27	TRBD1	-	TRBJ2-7	CASSPRGTVSYEQYF	TGTGCCAGCAGTCCTAGGGGGACAGTCTCCTACGAGCAGTACTTC
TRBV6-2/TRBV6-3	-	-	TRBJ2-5	CASSQGQETQYF	TGTGCCAGCAGTCAGGGGCAAGAGACCCAGTACTTC
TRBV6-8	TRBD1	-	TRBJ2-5	CASRGNRGQETQYF	TGTGCCAGCAGGGGAAACAGGGGCCAGGAGACCCAGTACTTC
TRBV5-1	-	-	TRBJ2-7	CASSSATGSYEQYF	TGCGCCAGCAGCTCCGCGACGGGCTCCTACGAGCAGTACTTC